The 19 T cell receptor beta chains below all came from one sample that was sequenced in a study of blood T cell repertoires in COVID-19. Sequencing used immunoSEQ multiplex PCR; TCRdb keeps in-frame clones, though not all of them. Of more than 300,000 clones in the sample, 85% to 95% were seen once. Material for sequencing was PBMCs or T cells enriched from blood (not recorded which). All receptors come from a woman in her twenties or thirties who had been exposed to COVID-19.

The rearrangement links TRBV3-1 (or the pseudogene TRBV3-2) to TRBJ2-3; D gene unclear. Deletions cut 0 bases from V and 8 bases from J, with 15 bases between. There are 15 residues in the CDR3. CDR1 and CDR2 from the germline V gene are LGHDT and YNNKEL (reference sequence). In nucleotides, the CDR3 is TGTGCCAGCAGCCAAGATAGGAGAAGCTTTGGTACGCAGTATTTT. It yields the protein CASSQDRRSFGTQYF.

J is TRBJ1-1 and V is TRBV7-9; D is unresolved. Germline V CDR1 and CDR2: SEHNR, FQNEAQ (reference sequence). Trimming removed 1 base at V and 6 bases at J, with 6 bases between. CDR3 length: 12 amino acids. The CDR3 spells CASSLEEAEAFF. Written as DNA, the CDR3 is TGTGCCAGCAGCTTAGAAGAGGCTGAAGCTTTCTTT.

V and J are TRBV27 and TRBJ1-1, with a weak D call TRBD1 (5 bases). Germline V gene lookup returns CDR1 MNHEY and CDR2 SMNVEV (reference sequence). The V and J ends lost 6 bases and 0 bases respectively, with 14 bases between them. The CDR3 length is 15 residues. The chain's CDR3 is CASRPGYSMNTEAFF. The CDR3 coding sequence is TGTGCCAGCAGACCAGGGTATTCTATGAACACTGAAGCTTTCTTT.

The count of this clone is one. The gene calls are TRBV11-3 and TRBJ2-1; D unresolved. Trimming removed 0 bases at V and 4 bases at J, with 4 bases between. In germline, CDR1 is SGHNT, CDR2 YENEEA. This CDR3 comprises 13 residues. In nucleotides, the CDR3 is TGTGCCAGCAGCTTAGACAGGTACAATGAGCAGTTCTTC. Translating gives CASSLDRYNEQFF.

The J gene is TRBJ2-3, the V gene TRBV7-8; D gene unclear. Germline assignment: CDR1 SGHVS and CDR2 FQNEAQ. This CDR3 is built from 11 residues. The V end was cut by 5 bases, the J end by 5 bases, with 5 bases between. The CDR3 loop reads CASSRQDTQYF. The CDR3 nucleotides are TGTGCCAGCAGCCGTCAAGATACGCAGTATTTT.

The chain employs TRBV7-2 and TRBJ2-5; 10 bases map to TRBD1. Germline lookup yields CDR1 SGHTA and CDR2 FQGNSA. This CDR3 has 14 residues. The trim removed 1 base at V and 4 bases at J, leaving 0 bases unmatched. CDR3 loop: CASSLGDRGETQYF. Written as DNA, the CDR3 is TGTGCCAGCAGCTTAGGGGACAGGGGAGAGACCCAGTACTTC.

As DNA, the CDR3 is TGTGCCAGCAGCAGGTCGGGGGCTAATGAAAAACTGTTTTTT. This translates into CASSRSGANEKLFF. The chain carries TRBV9 and TRBJ1-4, with D maybe TRBD1 (5 bases). V lost 4 bases, J lost 3 bases, and 10 bases lay in between. Germline V lookup: CDR1 SGDLS, CDR2 YYNGEE. The CDR3 is 14 amino acids.

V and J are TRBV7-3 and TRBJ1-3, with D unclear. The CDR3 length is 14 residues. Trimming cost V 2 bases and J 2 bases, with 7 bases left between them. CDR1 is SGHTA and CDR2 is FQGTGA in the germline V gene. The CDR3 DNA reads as TGTGCCAGCAGCTTATCCGGGGCTGGAAACACCATATATTTT. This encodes CASSLSGAGNTIYF.

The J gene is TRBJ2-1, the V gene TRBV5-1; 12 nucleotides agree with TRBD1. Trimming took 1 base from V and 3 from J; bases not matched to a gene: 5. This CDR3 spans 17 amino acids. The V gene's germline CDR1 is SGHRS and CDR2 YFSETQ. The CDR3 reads CASSLTGTGGSYNEQFF. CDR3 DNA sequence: TGCGCCAGCAGCTTGACCGGGACAGGGGGCAGCTACAATGAGCAGTTCTTC.

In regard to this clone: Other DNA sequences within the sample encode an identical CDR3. The CDR3 DNA follows: TGTGCCAGCTCGGCCGGGACAGGTTCCTACGAGCAGTACTTC. Protein: CASSAGTGSYEQYF. The chain is built from TRBV18 and TRBJ2-7; 8 bases align to TRBD1. CDR3 length: 14 residues. Losses at the gene ends were 6 bases for V and 1 base for J; bases not matched to a gene: 5. Per germline, CDR1 KGHSH and CDR2 LQKENI.

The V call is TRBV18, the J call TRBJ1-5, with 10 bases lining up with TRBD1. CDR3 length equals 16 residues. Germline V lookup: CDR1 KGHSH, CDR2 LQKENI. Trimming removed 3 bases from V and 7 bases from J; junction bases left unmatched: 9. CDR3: CASSPQTGGAGQPQHF. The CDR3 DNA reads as TGTGCCAGCTCACCGCAGACAGGGGGCGCGGGGCAGCCCCAGCATTTT. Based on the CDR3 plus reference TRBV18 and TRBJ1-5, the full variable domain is NAGVMQNPRHLVRRRGQEARLRCSPMKGHSHVYWYRQLPEEGLKFMVYLQKENIIDESGMPKERFSAEFPKEGPSILRIQQVVRGDSAAYFCASSPQTGGAGQPQHFGDGTRLSIL.

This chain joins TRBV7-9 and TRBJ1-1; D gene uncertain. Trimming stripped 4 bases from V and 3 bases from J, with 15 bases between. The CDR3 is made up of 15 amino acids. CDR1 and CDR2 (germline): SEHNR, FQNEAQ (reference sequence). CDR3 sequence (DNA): TGTGCCAGCAGCTCTAGAGGGCCTCCGGACACTGAAGCTTTCTTT. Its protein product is CASSSRGPPDTEAFF.

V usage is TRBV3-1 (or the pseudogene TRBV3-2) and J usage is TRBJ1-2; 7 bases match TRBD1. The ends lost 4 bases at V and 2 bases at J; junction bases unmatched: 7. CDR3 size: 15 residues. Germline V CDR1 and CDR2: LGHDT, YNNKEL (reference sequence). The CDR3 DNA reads TGTGCCAGCAGCCCCCGGGACAGCCAGAACTATGGCTACACCTTC. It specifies CASSPRDSQNYGYTF.

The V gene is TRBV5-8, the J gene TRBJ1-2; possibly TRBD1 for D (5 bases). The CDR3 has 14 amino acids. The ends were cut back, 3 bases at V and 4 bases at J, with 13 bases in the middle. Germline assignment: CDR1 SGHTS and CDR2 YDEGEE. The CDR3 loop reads CASSWGEQGYGYTF. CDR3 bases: TGTGCCAGCAGCTGGGGGGAGCAAGGCTATGGCTACACCTTC.

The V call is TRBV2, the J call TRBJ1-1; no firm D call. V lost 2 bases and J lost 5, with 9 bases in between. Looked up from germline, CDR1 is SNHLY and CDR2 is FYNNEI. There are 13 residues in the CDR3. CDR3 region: CASSEQVRTEAFF. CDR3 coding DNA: TGTGCCAGCAGTGAACAAGTCCGGACTGAAGCTTTCTTT.

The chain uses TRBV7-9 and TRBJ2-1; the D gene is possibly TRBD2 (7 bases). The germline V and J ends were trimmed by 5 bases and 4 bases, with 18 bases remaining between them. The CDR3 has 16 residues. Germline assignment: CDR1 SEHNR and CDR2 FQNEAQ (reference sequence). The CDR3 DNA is TGTGCCAGCAGCCACCCTTGGGGGGGGCTTTACAATGAGCAGTTCTTC. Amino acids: CASSHPWGGLYNEQFF. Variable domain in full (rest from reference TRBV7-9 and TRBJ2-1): DTGVSQNPRHKITKRGQNVTFRCDPISEHNRLYWYRQTLGQGPEFLTYFQNEAQLEKSRLLSDRFSAERPKGSFSTLEIQRTEQGDSAMYLCASSHPWGGLYNEQFFGPGTRLTVL.

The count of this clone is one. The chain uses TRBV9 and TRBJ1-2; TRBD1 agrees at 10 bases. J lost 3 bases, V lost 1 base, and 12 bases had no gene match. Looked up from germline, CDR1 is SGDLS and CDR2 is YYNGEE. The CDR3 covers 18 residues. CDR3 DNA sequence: TGTGCCAGCAGCGTAACAGACAGGGGGCTACCAACGTACTATGGCTACACCTTC. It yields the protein CASSVTDRGLPTYYGYTF. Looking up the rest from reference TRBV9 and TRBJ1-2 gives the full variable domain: DSGVTQTPKHLITATGQRVTLRCSPRSGDLSVYWYQQSLDQGLQFLIQYYNGEERAKGNILERFSAQQFPDLHSELNLSSLELGDSALYFCASSVTDRGLPTYYGYTFGSGTRLTVV.

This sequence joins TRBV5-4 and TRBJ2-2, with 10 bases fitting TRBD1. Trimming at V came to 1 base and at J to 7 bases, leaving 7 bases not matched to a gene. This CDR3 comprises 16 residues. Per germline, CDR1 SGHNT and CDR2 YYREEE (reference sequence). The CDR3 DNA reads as TGTGCCAGCAGCTTGCCCGGGACAGGGGCGGGCGGGGAGCTGTTTTTT. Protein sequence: CASSLPGTGAGGELFF.

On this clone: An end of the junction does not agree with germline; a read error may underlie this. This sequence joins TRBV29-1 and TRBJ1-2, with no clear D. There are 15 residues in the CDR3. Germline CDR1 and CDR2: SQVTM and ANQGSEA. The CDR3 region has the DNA TGCAGCGTCGAAGCGTTCAGGCAGAGTAACTATGGCTACACCTTC. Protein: CSVEAFRQSNYGYTF.